This T cell receptor (beta chain) was obtained from a study of blood T cell repertoires in COVID-19. The method was immunoSEQ multiplex PCR; TCRdb's version includes in-frame clones alone and lacks a portion of them. Of fewer than 350,000 clones listed, roughly 85% are singletons. Sample: PBMCs or T cells enriched from blood (not recorded which). The receptor was derived from a woman aged 25 to 39 who had been exposed to COVID-19.

CDR3 in amino acids: CASSVVSDQSNEQFF. CDR3 nucleotides: TGTGCCAGCAGCGTAGTGAGCGACCAGTCCAATGAGCAGTTCTTC. The chain employs TRBV9 and TRBJ2-1; D not certain. This CDR3 region has 15 residues. Trimming took off 0 bases at V and 6 bases at J, with 13 bases between the two ends. Looked up from germline, CDR1 is SGDLS and CDR2 is YYNGEE.